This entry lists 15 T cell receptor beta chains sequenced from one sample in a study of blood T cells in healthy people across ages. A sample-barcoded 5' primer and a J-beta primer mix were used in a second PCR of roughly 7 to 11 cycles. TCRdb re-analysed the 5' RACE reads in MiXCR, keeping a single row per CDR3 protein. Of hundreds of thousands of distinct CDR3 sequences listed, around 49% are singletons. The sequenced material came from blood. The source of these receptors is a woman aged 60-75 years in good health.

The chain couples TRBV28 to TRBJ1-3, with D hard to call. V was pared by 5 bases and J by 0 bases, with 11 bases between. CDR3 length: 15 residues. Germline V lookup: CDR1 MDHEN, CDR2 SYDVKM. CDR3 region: CASSGGLTSGNTIYF. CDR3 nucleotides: TGTGCCAGCAGTGGTGGACTGACCTCTGGAAACACCATATATTTT.

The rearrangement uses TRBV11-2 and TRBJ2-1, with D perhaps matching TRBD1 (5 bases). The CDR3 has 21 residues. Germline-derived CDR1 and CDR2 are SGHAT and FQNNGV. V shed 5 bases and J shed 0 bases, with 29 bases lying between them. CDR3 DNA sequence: TGTGCCAGCAGCCAGGGCCTCGGACCAGCGTCTCTTCGGAGCTCCTACAATGAGCAGTTCTTC. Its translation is CASSQGLGPASLRSSYNEQFF. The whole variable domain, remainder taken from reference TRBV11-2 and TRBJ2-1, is EAGVAQSPRYKIIEKRQSVAFWCNPISGHATLYWYQQILGQGPKLLIQFQNNGVVDDSQLPKDRFSAERLKGVDSTLKIQPAKLEDSAVYLCASSQGLGPASLRSSYNEQFFGPGTRLTVL.

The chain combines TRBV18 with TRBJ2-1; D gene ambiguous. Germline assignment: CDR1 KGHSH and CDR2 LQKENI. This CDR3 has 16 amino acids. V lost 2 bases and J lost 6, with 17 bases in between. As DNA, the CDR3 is TGTGCCAGCTCACCAATTGGCCAGAGCGACTGCAATGAGCAGTTCTTC. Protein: CASSPIGQSDCNEQFF.

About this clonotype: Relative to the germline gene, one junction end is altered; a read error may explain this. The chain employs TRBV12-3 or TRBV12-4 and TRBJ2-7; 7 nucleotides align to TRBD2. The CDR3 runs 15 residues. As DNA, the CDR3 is TGTGCCAGCAGTTTATACCAGCGGGACTCCTCCGAGCAGTACTTC. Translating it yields CASSLYQRDSSEQYF.

CDR3 in DNA: TGTGCCACCAGCGTCCGGGACGACTCCTACAATGAGCAGTTCTTC. Translated, it gives CATSVRDDSYNEQFF. The chain combines TRBV15 with TRBJ2-1; possibly TRBD1 or TRBD2 for D (5 bases each). Trimming cost V 5 bases and J 0 bases, with 11 bases left between them. The CDR3 runs 15 residues. In germline, CDR1 is LNHNV, CDR2 YYDKDF (reference sequence).

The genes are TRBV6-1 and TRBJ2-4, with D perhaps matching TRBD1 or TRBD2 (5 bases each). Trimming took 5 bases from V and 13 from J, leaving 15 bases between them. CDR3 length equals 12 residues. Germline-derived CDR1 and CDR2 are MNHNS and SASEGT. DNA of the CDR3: TGTGCCAGCAGTTGGGGGTACAATGAGCAGTACTTC. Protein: CASSWGYNEQYF.

The CDR3 region is CASSPGLSGSTDTQYF. CDR3 in DNA: TGCGCCAGCAGCCCGGGCCTAAGCGGGAGTACAGATACGCAGTATTTT. The chain couples TRBV4-3 to TRBJ2-3, with 8 positions matching TRBD2. The J segment lost 3 bases and the V segment lost 4 bases, leaving 9 bases of the junction unmatched. Looked up from germline, CDR1 is LGHNA and CDR2 is YSLEER. The CDR3 is 16 amino acids.

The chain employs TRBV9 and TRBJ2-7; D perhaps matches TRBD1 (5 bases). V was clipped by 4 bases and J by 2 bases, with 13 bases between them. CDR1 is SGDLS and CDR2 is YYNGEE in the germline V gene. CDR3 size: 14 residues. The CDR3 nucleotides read TGTGCCAGCAGCCATGGGCGCAGGGCCTACGAGCAGTACTTC. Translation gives CASSHGRRAYEQYF. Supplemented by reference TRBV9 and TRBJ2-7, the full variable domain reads DSGVTQTPKHLITATGQRVTLRCSPRSGDLSVYWYQQSLDQGLQFLIQYYNGEERAKGNILERFSAQQFPDLHSELNLSSLELGDSALYFCASSHGRRAYEQYFGPGTRLTVT.

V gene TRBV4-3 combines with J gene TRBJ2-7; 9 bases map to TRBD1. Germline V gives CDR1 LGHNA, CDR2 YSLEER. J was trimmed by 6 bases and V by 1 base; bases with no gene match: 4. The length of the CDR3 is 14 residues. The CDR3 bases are TGCGCCAGCAGCCAAGGGACAGGGGTACGCGAGCAGTACTTC. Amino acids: CASSQGTGVREQYF.

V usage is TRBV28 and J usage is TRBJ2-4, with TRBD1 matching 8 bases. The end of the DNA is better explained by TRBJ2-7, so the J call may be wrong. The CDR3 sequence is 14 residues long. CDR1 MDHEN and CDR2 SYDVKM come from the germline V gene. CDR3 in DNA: TGTGCCAGCAGTTATACCGGACAGGGCTACGAGCAGTACTTC. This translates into CASSYTGQGYEQYF.

CDR3 DNA sequence: TGTGCCAGCAGCTTAAGCCCCAAAGTCTACGAGCAGTACTTC. It yields the protein CASSLSPKVYEQYF. The rearrangement joins TRBV7-9 to TRBJ2-7; D gene unclear. CDR3 length: 14 residues. V lost 2 bases and J lost 3, with 11 bases in between. The V gene's germline CDR1 is SEHNR and CDR2 FQNEAQ (reference sequence).

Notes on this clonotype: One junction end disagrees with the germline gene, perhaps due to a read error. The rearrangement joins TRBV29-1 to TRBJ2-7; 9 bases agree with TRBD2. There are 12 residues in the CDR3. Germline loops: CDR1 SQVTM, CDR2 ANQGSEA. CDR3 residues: CSVVAGAYERYF. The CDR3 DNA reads TGCAGCGTAGTAGCGGGAGCCTACGAGCGGTACTTT.

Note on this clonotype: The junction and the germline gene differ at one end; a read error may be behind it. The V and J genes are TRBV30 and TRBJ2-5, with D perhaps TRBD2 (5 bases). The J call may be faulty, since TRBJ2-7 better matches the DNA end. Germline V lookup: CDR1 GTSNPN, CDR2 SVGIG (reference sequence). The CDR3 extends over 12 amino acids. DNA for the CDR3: TGTGCCGGGAGCCACGGAAGCTACGAGCAGTACTTC. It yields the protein CAGSHGSYEQYF.

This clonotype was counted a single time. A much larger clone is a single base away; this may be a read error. The CDR3 protein is CSVEGRLAKNIQFF. In nucleotides, the CDR3 is TGCAGCGTTGAGGGCAGACTAGCCAAAAACATTCAGTTCTTC. The chain uses TRBV29-1 and TRBJ2-1, with 7 bases matching TRBD2. V lost 3 bases, J lost 13 bases, and 15 bases stayed unmatched. The CDR3 spans 14 residues. In germline, CDR1 is SQVTM, CDR2 ANQGSEA.

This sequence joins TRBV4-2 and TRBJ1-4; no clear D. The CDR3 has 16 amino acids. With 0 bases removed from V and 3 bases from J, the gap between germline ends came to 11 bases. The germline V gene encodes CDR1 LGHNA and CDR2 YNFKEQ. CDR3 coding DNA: TGTGCCAGCAGCCAAGAGCGGACCGGGGCTAATGAAAAACTGTTTTTT. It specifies CASSQERTGANEKLFF.